A selection of T cell receptor beta chains follows, all from one sample in a study of Graves' ophthalmopathy and Graves' hyperthyroidism. TCRdb used MiXCR to reprocess the multiplex PCR reads, holding one entry per CDR3 protein. Of 620,000 or so distinct CDR3 sequences in the sample, about a fifth were seen once. The sample taken for sequencing was peripheral blood. The receptors shown here come from a woman under 30 with stable Graves' hyperthyroidism. Some clones in this sample may be carry-over from other donors' samples. CDR3s include the opening cysteine and the closing phenylalanine or tryptophan. The D gene is left open where the match is weak. A row's size may be missing; if present it is once, few, many or a size class.

v_call	d_call	j_call	clone_size	cdr3_nt	cdr3_aa
TRBV6-1	.	TRBJ1-6	.	TGTGCCAGCAGTGACTTCCGTGGGAATAATTCACCCCTCCACTTT	CASSDFRGNNSPLHF
TRBV9	.	TRBJ1-5	.	TGTGCCAGCAGCGTAAGTGGCGCGGGTCAGCCCCAGCATTTT	CASSVSGAGQPQHF
TRBV3-1	.	TRBJ2-7	.	TGTGCCAGCAGCCAAGATACCAACCCGCGAGAGCAGTACTTC	CASSQDTNPREQYF
TRBV20-1	.	TRBJ1-1	many	TGCAGTGCTGGTCGGGCTGAAGCTTTCTTT	CSAGRAEAFF
TRBV19	.	TRBJ1-3	.	TGTGCCAGTAGCAACAGAAACACCATATATTTT	CASSNRNTIYF
TRBV7-9	TRBD1	TRBJ2-7	.	TGTGCCAGCAGCTTAGGGGACAGGGCCATCTACGAGCAGTACTTC	CASSLGDRAIYEQYF
TRBV30	.	TRBJ2-7	.	TGTGCCTGGACCACCCTCCAGGGAAACGAGCAGTACTTC	CAWTTLQGNEQYF
TRBV20-1	TRBD1	TRBJ1-1	many	TGCAGTGCTAGAGATACGGGACAGGGACTTGAAGCTTTCTTT	CSARDTGQGLEAFF
TRBV11-1	TRBD1	TRBJ2-7	.	TGTGCCAGCAGCTTATCCATTCGGGACAGGATAACCTACGAGCAGTACTTC	CASSLSIRDRITYEQYF
TRBV7-2	.	TRBJ1-1	many	TGTGCCAGCAGCCCAAGGGGTTCGGGGATGACTGAAGCTTTCTTT	CASSPRGSGMTEAFF
TRBV5-1	.	TRBJ1-1	many	TGCGCCAGCAGCTTGCAGTTGGTAAGCACTGAAGCTTTCTTT	CASSLQLVSTEAFF
TRBV28	TRBD2	TRBJ2-5	.	TGTGCCAGCAGTTTAGGGTTAGCGGGAGGGTCAGAAGAGACCCAGTACTTC	CASSLGLAGGSEETQYF
TRBV20-1	TRBD2	TRBJ2-7	many	TGCAGTGCCTCCAAGGGCGATGCGGGAGGGAGTGAGCAGTACTTC	CSASKGDAGGSEQYF
TRBV12-3/TRBV12-4	TRBD1	TRBJ1-3	many	TGTGCCAGCAGGATAAAGACAGGGTTTGGAAACACCATATATTTT	CASRIKTGFGNTIYF